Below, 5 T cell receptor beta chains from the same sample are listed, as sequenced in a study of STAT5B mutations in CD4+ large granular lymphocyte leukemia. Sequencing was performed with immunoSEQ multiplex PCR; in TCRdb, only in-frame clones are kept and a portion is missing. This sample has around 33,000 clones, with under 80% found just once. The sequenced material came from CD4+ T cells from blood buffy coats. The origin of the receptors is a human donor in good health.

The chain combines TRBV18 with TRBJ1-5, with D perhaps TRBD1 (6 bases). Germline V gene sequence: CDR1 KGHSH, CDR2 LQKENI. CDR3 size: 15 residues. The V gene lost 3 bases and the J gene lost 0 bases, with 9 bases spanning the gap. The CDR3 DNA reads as TGTGCCAGCTCACCGAGACAGGATAGCAATCAGCCCCAGCATTTT. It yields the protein CASSPRQDSNQPQHF. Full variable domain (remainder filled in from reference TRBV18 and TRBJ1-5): NAGVMQNPRHLVRRRGQEARLRCSPMKGHSHVYWYRQLPEEGLKFMVYLQKENIIDESGMPKERFSAEFPKEGPSILRIQQVVRGDSAAYFCASSPRQDSNQPQHFGDGTRLSIL.

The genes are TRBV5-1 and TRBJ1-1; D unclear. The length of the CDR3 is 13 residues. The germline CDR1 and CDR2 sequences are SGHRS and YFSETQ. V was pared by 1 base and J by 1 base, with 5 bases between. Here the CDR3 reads CASSLKENTEAFF. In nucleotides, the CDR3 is TGCGCCAGCAGCTTGAAGGAGAACACTGAAGCTTTCTTT.

This CDR3 is CASSADRGQETQYF. As DNA, the CDR3 is TGTGCCAGCAGCGCCGACAGGGGGCAGGAGACCCAGTACTTC. The rearrangement joins TRBV7-9 to TRBJ2-5, with 10 bases aligning to TRBD1. The CDR3 is 14 amino acids. V was pared by 5 bases and J by 5 bases, with 5 bases of the junction left unmatched. The V gene's germline CDR1 is SEHNR and CDR2 FQNEAQ (reference sequence).

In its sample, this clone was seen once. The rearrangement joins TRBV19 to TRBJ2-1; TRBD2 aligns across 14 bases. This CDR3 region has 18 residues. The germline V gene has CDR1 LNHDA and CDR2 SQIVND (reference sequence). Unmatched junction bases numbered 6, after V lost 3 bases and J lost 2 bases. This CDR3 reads CASSIPPTSGRAYNEQFF. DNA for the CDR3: TGTGCCAGTAGTATCCCACCGACTAGCGGGAGGGCCTACAATGAGCAGTTCTTC.

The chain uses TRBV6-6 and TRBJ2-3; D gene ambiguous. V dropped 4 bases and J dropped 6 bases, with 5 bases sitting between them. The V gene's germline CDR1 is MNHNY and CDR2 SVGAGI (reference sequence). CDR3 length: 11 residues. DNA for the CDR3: TGTGCCAGCAGTTCCCCGGATACGCAGTATTTT. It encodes CASSSPDTQYF.